This is a list of T cell receptor beta chains from one sample in a study of blood T cell repertoires in COVID-19. The method was immunoSEQ multiplex PCR; TCRdb's version includes in-frame clones alone and lacks a portion of them. The sample yields approximately 170,000 clones, roughly 84% seen once. The sequenced sample was peripheral blood. The receptors here all came from a man aged 55 to 70 who had recovered from COVID-19. Both conserved end residues are part of each CDR3. A D gene is named only where the DNA matches it firmly. Where a row states a size, it is once, few, many or the class of an expanded clone; other rows omit it.

d_call clone_size j_call v_call cdr3_nt cdr3_aa
- - TRBJ1-2 TRBV28 TGTGCCAGCAGGCGGGGGGGTTATGGCTACACCTTC CASRRGGYGYTF
- few TRBJ1-6 TRBV6-6 TGTGCCAGCTGGATTGAGGGGGGGAATTCACCCCTCCACTTT CASWIEGGNSPLHF
TRBD1 - TRBJ1-1 TRBV6-5 TGTGCCAGCAGTCGACAGGGTTTGGGGAACACTGAAGCTTTCTTT CASSRQGLGNTEAFF
- - TRBJ1-2 TRBV9 TGTGCCAGCAGCGTAGCGGGGTCGGGACACATCTATGGCTACACCTTC CASSVAGSGHIYGYTF
TRBD1 - TRBJ1-2 TRBV9 TGTGCCAGCAGCGTATTGGGAGACAGGGGTTTTTATGGCTACACCTTC CASSVLGDRGFYGYTF
- - TRBJ1-1 TRBV6-5 TGTGCCAGCAGTTACGCGGTCGCTACTGAAGCTTTCTTT CASSYAVATEAFF
- - TRBJ1-1 TRBV5-1 TGCGCCAGCAGCGCTTTAGGCCAGAGGTACACTGAAGCTTTCTTT CASSALGQRYTEAFF
- - TRBJ2-1 TRBV11-2 TGTGCCAGCAGCTTATGGACAGCTAATGAGCAGTTCTTC CASSLWTANEQFF
- - TRBJ1-6 TRBV6-5 TGTGCCAGCAGACCAACAGGGTTGAATTCACCCCTCCACTTT CASRPTGLNSPLHF
- - TRBJ1-2 TRBV6-5 TGTGCCAGCAGGAGGTCAGGGGCGGCGAACTATGGCTACACCTTC CASRRSGAANYGYTF
- - TRBJ2-1 TRBV6-2/TRBV6-3 TGTGCCAGCAGTTACCTCCGGGGGGCTGACAATGAGCAGTTCTTC CASSYLRGADNEQFF
TRBD1 - TRBJ2-6 TRBV5-1 TGCGCCAGCAGCGATGAGGGGGCAGTAGACTTCTCTGGGGCCAACGTCCTGACTTTC CASSDEGAVDFSGANVLTF
- - TRBJ2-3 TRBV6-5 TGTGCCAGCAGCGGCGGGGTTTTAACAGATACGCAGTATTTT CASSGGVLTDTQYF
TRBD1 - TRBJ2-7 TRBV6-5 TGTGCCAGCACCGAAACAGGGGGCCTCTCCTACGAGCAGTACTTC CASTETGGLSYEQYF
TRBD1 - TRBJ2-5 TRBV3-1/TRBV3-2 TGTGCCAGCAGCCGTTGGGACAGTCAAGAGACCCAGTACTTC CASSRWDSQETQYF
- - TRBJ1-4 TRBV28 TGTGCCAGCAGTTTAAACGGCGGGTCTTTAAGGAAACTGTTTTTT CASSLNGGSLRKLFF
TRBD1 few TRBJ1-3 TRBV4-3 TGCGCCAGCAGCCAAGAAAGACAGGGAGGAAACACCATATATTTT CASSQERQGGNTIYF
- - TRBJ1-2 TRBV29-1 TGCAGCGTTGCCCCCCGGGGGGGCTATGGCTACACCTTC CSVAPRGGYGYTF
TRBD1 - TRBJ1-3 TRBV6-6 TGTGCCAGCAGTCGATACTCCAGGGGGTACTCTGGAAACACCATATATTTT CASSRYSRGYSGNTIYF
- - TRBJ1-3 TRBV30 TGTGCCTGGAGACCAAGGGAGGGAAACACCATATATTTT CAWRPREGNTIYF
TRBD1 - TRBJ2-3 TRBV13 TGTGCCAGCAGCGCTGCCGGGACAGGCCTCACAGATACGCAGTATTTT CASSAAGTGLTDTQYF
TRBD2 - TRBJ2-2 TRBV5-1 TGCGCCAGCAGCTTGGAAGGCGGGGGGTACCCCGGGGAGCTGTTTTTT CASSLEGGGYPGELFF
TRBD1 - TRBJ2-3 TRBV11-2 TGTGCCAGCAGCTTAGAACAGGGGGCATACGAAATCACAGATACGCAGTATTTT CASSLEQGAYEITDTQYF
TRBD1 - TRBJ2-7 TRBV5-1 TGCGCCAGCGCCTATAGCACAGGGGCCTACGAGCAGTACTTC CASAYSTGAYEQYF
TRBD1 - TRBJ2-6 TRBV15 TGTGCCACCAGCAAAGGTACAGGGGGCGCTGGGGCCAACGTCCTGACTTTC CATSKGTGGAGANVLTF
TRBD1 - TRBJ1-1 TRBV19 TGTGCCAGTAGTCCCCGACAGGGCGCAGGAGGTACTGAAGCTTTCTTT CASSPRQGAGGTEAFF
TRBD1 - TRBJ1-2 TRBV5-4 TGTGCCAGCAGCTTGGTAGGACAGGGTGGCTATGGCTACACCTTC CASSLVGQGGYGYTF
TRBD1 - TRBJ1-4 TRBV30 TGTGCCTTTAACAGGGGAACTAATGAAAAACTGTTTTTT CAFNRGTNEKLFF
- - TRBJ2-5 TRBV18 TGTGCCAGCTCACCTGGAGACCAAGAGACCCAGTACTTC CASSPGDQETQYF
TRBD1 few TRBJ1-2 TRBV6-5 TGTGCCAGCACCGGACAGGGGTTGGATGGCTACACCTTC CASTGQGLDGYTF
TRBD1 - TRBJ1-5 TRBV24-1 TGTGCCACCAGTGGACAGGGCGATCAGCCCCAGCATTTT CATSGQGDQPQHF
TRBD2 - TRBJ2-3 TRBV7-9 TGTGCCAGCAGCACCCAAGGCCCGGGACTAGCGGGGCCAATGGGGAGGCGGTATTTT CASSTQGPGLAGPMGRRYF
- - TRBJ2-2 TRBV4-3 TGCGCCAGCGCCAGGTCACAGGTCGGCGGGGAGCTGTTTTTT CASARSQVGGELFF
TRBD1 - TRBJ2-3 TRBV10-3 TGTGCCATCAGTGATGCAGGGGGAGATACGCAGTATTTT CAISDAGGDTQYF
TRBD1 - TRBJ1-2 TRBV5-6 TGTGCCAGCAGCCCGAGACAGGGAACCTGGGGCTACACCTTC CASSPRQGTWGYTF
TRBD2 - TRBJ2-2 TRBV7-2 TGTGCCAGCAGCCCCCGACTAGCGGGGGGGCCGAACACCGGGGAGCTGTTTTTT CASSPRLAGGPNTGELFF
- - TRBJ1-5 TRBV2 TGTGCCAGCAGCCCGACAGATGGACGCAATCAGCCCCAGCATTTT CASSPTDGRNQPQHF
TRBD2 - TRBJ2-1 TRBV6-1 TGTGCCAGCAGTGAACTTCTAGCGGGTCTATACAATGAGCAGTTCTTC CASSELLAGLYNEQFF
TRBD1 once TRBJ1-2 TRBV6-5 TGTGCCAGCGAGGACAGGATTAACTATGGCTACACCTTC CASEDRINYGYTF
- - TRBJ1-1 TRBV5-1 TGCGCCAGCAGCAGTCGGGAGCGGGACACTGAAGCTTTCTTT CASSSRERDTEAFF
- once TRBJ1-1 TRBV5-5 TGTGCCAGCAGCGCCCATCCCGACAGGACCACTGAAGCTTTCTTT CASSAHPDRTTEAFF
- - TRBJ1-3 TRBV11-2 TGTGCCAGCAGCTTAATCCAGGATGGAAACACCATATATTTT CASSLIQDGNTIYF
- - TRBJ1-3 TRBV20-1 TGCAGTGCTAGTATTCGGGGGATTATGTTGGACACCATATATTTT CSASIRGIMLDTIYF
- - TRBJ1-6 TRBV2 TGTGCCAGCAGTCTACAAGGGGATTCACCCCTCCACTTT CASSLQGDSPLHF
- - TRBJ1-1 TRBV11-2 TGTGCCAGCAGCTTAGCCCTGGGCGCTACTGAAGCTTTCTTT CASSLALGATEAFF